Following are 7 T cell receptor beta chains from one sample sequenced in a study of long-term antiretroviral therapy in people with HIV. Samples were assayed with immunoSEQ v3.0 at survey level. Libraries were prepared by immunoSEQ multiplex PCR; TCRdb keeps only in-frame clonotypes and omits some of them. The sample includes more than 20,000 clones, 70% to 90% seen only once; the top ten take around 3.6%. The sample in question was unsorted PBMCs, obtained 1.9 years after starting antiretroviral therapy. All receptors derive from a woman aged 30 to 39 with HIV.

This clone has more than one count but fewer than ten. V gene TRBV5-4 combines with J gene TRBJ1-2; the match to TRBD1 covers 10 bases. The CDR3 covers 15 residues. The V and J ends lost 4 bases and 8 bases, in that order; junction bases with no gene match: 11. Germline V gene lookup returns CDR1 SGHNT and CDR2 YYREEE (reference sequence). The CDR3 DNA sequence: TGTGCCAGCAGCCAAGGGGGACAGGGGAGCTCAGGCTACACCTTC. Its protein is CASSQGGQGSSGYTF.

This clone was found a few times. The chain links TRBV7-2 to TRBJ1-6; D not resolved. The CDR3 runs 12 residues. The V end lost 3 bases, the J end lost 11 bases, and 8 bases lay between the germline ends. Per germline, CDR1 SGHTA and CDR2 FQGNSA. The CDR3 loop reads CASSFPLTPLHF. The CDR3 DNA reads as TGTGCCAGCAGCTTTCCTCTCACACCCCTCCACTTT. The whole variable domain, filled in from reference TRBV7-2 and TRBJ1-6, reads GAGVSQSPSNKVTEKGKDVELRCDPISGHTALYWYRQSLGQGLEFLIYFQGNSAPDKSGLPSDRFSAERTGGSVSTLTIQRTQQEDSAVYLCASSFPLTPLHFGNGTRLTVT.

This rearrangement joins TRBV18 to TRBJ2-1; 10 bases align to TRBD2. This CDR3 spans 16 amino acids. V was pared by 2 bases and J by 5 bases, with 6 bases of the junction left unmatched. Germline CDR1 reads KGHSH; CDR2 reads LQKENI. CDR3 protein: CASSPSIGLADNEQFF. In DNA, the CDR3 is TGTGCCAGCTCACCAAGTATAGGACTAGCGGACAATGAGCAGTTCTTC. Together with reference TRBV18 and TRBJ2-1, the CDR3 gives the full variable domain: NAGVMQNPRHLVRRRGQEARLRCSPMKGHSHVYWYRQLPEEGLKFMVYLQKENIIDESGMPKERFSAEFPKEGPSILRIQQVVRGDSAAYFCASSPSIGLADNEQFFGPGTRLTVL.

The rearrangement links TRBV7-8 to TRBJ2-2; TRBD2 agrees at 15 bases. The CDR3 contains 17 residues. Germline CDR1 is SGHVS and CDR2 is FQNEAQ. Trimming removed 6 bases from V and 4 bases from J; junction bases left unmatched: 6. CDR3 in amino acids: CASRHGLAGGGTGELFF. The DNA of the CDR3 is TGTGCCAGCAGACACGGACTAGCGGGGGGGGGCACCGGGGAGCTGTTTTTT.

The chain couples TRBV9 to TRBJ2-1; D perhaps matches TRBD2 (7 bases). This CDR3 contains 15 residues. Trimming stripped 0 bases from V and 3 bases from J, with 10 bases between. Germline CDR1 and CDR2: SGDLS and YYNGEE. The DNA for the CDR3 is TGTGCCAGCAGCGTAGAAGGGGGGGGCTACAATGAGCAGTTCTTC. As protein: CASSVEGGGYNEQFF.

This clone appeared a single time. The rearrangement links TRBV27 to TRBJ1-1; D possibly corresponds to TRBD1 (6 bases). The CDR3 is made up of 14 amino acids. V was shortened by 5 bases and J by 0 bases, with 10 bases between the two germline ends. Germline V gives CDR1 MNHEY, CDR2 SMNVEV (reference sequence). CDR3 in DNA: TGTGCCAGCAGTACGGACAGCATGAACACTGAAGCTTTCTTT. This sequence encodes CASSTDSMNTEAFF.

The V call is TRBV9, the J call TRBJ1-2; D not resolved. The CDR3 sequence is 14 residues long. Trimming shortened V by 0 bases and J by 4 bases, and 10 bases separated the two germline ends. Germline V CDR1 and CDR2: SGDLS, YYNGEE. CDR3 nucleotide sequence: TGTGCCAGCAGCGTAGCACGGACGGGCTATGGCTACACCTTC. Protein product: CASSVARTGYGYTF.